The T cell receptor (beta chain) described here comes from a study of cytomegalovirus exposure and HLA in healthy donors. Study-level findings and limits: Analysis was carried out at a later point, and it linked a missense DCLRE1C variant to TCR beta V- and J-gene trimming. Fewer N-insertions than the roughly 670-donor mean were reportedly shown by an Asian-associated ancestry cluster in a later analysis. TCR beta V segments were, for the most part, productive about 87% or about 30% of the time in an earlier analysis.

On this clone itself: Its target is not known.

Germline assignment: CDR1 MRHNA and CDR2 SNTAGT. The CDR3 sequence is 14 residues long. Losses at the gene ends were 11 bases for V and 6 bases for J; bases not matched to a gene: 13. PCR was performed using 60 Vbeta and 13 Jbeta primers. Data came from immunoSEQ multiplex PCR; TCRdb stores just in-frame clones and leaves some out. The data contain about 140,000 clones, around 80% of them seen just once; the ten biggest clones take up approximately 2.7%. Sequencing used PBMCs. V gene TRBV6-4 combines with J gene TRBJ2-7, with 10 bases fitting TRBD1. This clonotype originated in a boy between 2 and 15 years old in good health and CMV-seronegative. The CDR3 DNA reads as TGTGCCGGGGGACAGGGGCCGACTTTGGGCGAGCAGTACTTC. Its translation: CAGGQGPTLGEQYF.